The text below deals with one TCR beta chain. V was shortened by 2 bases and J by 5 bases, with 10 bases between the two germline ends. Looked up from germline, CDR1 is SGHVS and CDR2 is FQNEAQ. The CDR3 is 13 amino acids. The record originates from a study of blood T cell repertoires in COVID-19. Study-level background: Samples representing acute and convalescent COVID-19 were sourced from the United States, Italy and Spain. Nucleic acid was either cDNA or gDNA, and it came from T cells, B-cell-depleted T cells, or PBMCs.

In the study's own analysis: Cell counts per sample came from amplifying reference gene primers. TCRdb's table, derived via immunoSEQ multiplex PCR, lists solely in-frame clones and lacks some. The DNA gave D and trimming, while V, J and clone size come from that table. The sample has hundreds of thousands of clones, roughly 89% seen once; the top ten hold approximately 4.5%. The clonotype was recovered from a woman in her 30s with acute or convalescent COVID-19. Sequencing input: peripheral blood. V and J are TRBV7-8 and TRBJ2-7, with D perhaps matching TRBD2 (7 bases). CDR3 in DNA: TGTGCCAGCAGCTTACGGGGGGCTAACGAGCAGTACTTC. Translated, it gives CASSLRGANEQYF.